Shown below are 15 T cell receptor beta chains from a single sample sequenced in a study of human T cells and chemical hapten exposure. The time point here: healthy volunteer bleed at 2 weeks. The template was total RNA from unfractionated whole blood. Each CDR3 protein gets one entry after TCRdb re-called the RACE reads with MiXCR. The data hold just over 90,000 distinct CDR3 sequences, with roughly 8% observed a single time. The source material was whole blood. All receptors derive from a female donor in good health. Some clones in this sample may be carry-over from other donors' samples.

The table lists this clonotype with a few counts. The V and J genes are TRBV28 and TRBJ2-3; no clear D. V gave up 4 bases and J gave up 2 bases, with 4 bases separating them. Germline loops: CDR1 MDHEN, CDR2 SYDVKM. The CDR3 has 12 amino acids. CDR3 sequence reads: CASSSATDTQYF. The CDR3 DNA sequence: TGTGCCAGCAGTTCGGCCACAGATACGCAGTATTTT.

This clonotype was found many times. The rearrangement links TRBV29-1 to TRBJ2-5, with D perhaps matching TRBD1 (5 bases). Germline V CDR1 and CDR2: SQVTM, ANQGSEA. V was cut by 3 bases and J by 4 bases, with 12 bases left in between. This CDR3 spans 13 amino acids. The CDR3 DNA reads TGCAGCGTTGATGGCAGGGCTGGAGAGACCCAGTACTTC. Its protein product is CSVDGRAGETQYF.

This clonotype was detected only a few times. This rearrangement joins TRBV28 to TRBJ1-1; a weak D match, TRBD1 (5 bases). The CDR3 runs 15 residues. Germline V gene lookup returns CDR1 MDHEN and CDR2 SYDVKM. V lost 4 bases, J lost 0 bases, and 12 bases lay in between. This chain's CDR3 is CASSYRQSMNTEAFF. Written as DNA, the CDR3 is TGTGCCAGCAGTTACCGACAGAGTATGAACACTGAAGCTTTCTTT.

V is TRBV12-3 or TRBV12-4 and J is TRBJ2-5, with no clear D. Trimming took 6 bases from V and 5 from J, leaving 13 bases between them. The CDR3 has 13 residues. The CDR3 DNA follows: TGTGCCAGCAGAATAAATGAGTTGGAGACCCAGTACTTC. Its protein product is CASRINELETQYF.

Ten or more counts support this clonotype. CDR3 sequence (DNA): TGTGCCAGCAGTGATGGTAGCGGGTCTAGCACAGATACGCAGTATTTT. It encodes CASSDGSGSSTDTQYF. The chain combines TRBV2 with TRBJ2-3; 7 bases line up with TRBD2. CDR1 and CDR2 (germline): SNHLY, FYNNEI. J was trimmed by 0 bases and V by 3 bases; bases with no gene match: 6. CDR3 length: 16 amino acids.

This chain uses TRBV11-2 with TRBJ2-2; D uncertain. The length of the CDR3 is 15 residues. Germline V gives CDR1 SGHAT, CDR2 FQNNGV. V shed 7 bases and J shed 6 bases, with 18 bases lying between them. This CDR3 reads CASTKIVAKSGELFF. CDR3 nucleotides: TGTGCCAGCACCAAAATCGTGGCAAAATCCGGGGAGCTGTTTTTT. Full variable domain (remainder filled in from reference TRBV11-2 and TRBJ2-2): EAGVAQSPRYKIIEKRQSVAFWCNPISGHATLYWYQQILGQGPKLLIQFQNNGVVDDSQLPKDRFSAERLKGVDSTLKIQPAKLEDSAVYLCASTKIVAKSGELFFGEGSRLTVL.

The table lists this clonotype with a few counts. V and J are TRBV29-1 and TRBJ1-1; TRBD1 might be the D (6 bases). Looked up from germline, CDR1 is SQVTM and CDR2 is ANQGSEA. The CDR3 sequence is 13 residues long. V gave up 8 bases and J gave up 1 base, with 14 bases separating them. The chain's CDR3 is CSSEGVANTEAFF. In DNA form, the CDR3 reads TGCAGCTCGGAGGGGGTTGCGAACACTGAAGCTTTCTTT. The full variable domain, completed using reference TRBV29-1 and TRBJ1-1, is SAVISQKPSRDICQRGTSLTIQCQVDSQVTMMFWYRQQPGQSLTLIATANQGSEATYESGFVIDKFPISRPNLTFSTLTVSNMSPEDSSIYLCSSEGVANTEAFFGQGTRLTVV.

This clonotype was counted at least ten times. The chain couples TRBV20-1 to TRBJ2-7; D gene unclear. Trimming took 1 base from V and 2 from J, leaving 9 bases between them. The CDR3 covers 13 residues. Germline CDR1 and CDR2: DFQATT and SNEGSKA (reference sequence). In DNA form, the CDR3 reads TGCAGTGCTAGAGCGGGCAGAACCTACGAGCAGTACTTC. This codes for CSARAGRTYEQYF.

This clonotype was counted ten times or more. The chain links TRBV20-1 to TRBJ2-1, with 9 bases aligning to TRBD2. CDR1 is DFQATT, CDR2 SNEGSKA, per germline (reference sequence). The CDR3 is 19 amino acids. Trimming at V came to 4 bases and at J to 7 bases, leaving 23 bases not matched to a gene. In DNA, the CDR3 is TGCAGTGCTAAAGCAGGTTTTGGGGTAGCGGGAGATCGTCGAAATGAGCAGTTCTTC. This gives the protein CSAKAGFGVAGDRRNEQFF.

This clonotype occurred a few times. The V gene is TRBV27, the J gene TRBJ2-7, with 8 nucleotides matching TRBD2. Germline lookup yields CDR1 MNHEY and CDR2 SMNVEV (reference sequence). Trimming removed 5 bases from V and 2 bases from J; junction bases left unmatched: 8. There are 15 residues in the CDR3. The CDR3 sequence is CASSRLAYLPYEQYF. DNA of the CDR3: TGTGCCAGCAGTAGACTAGCGTATTTACCCTACGAGCAGTACTTC.

This clonotype was observed a handful of times. V is TRBV24-1 and J is TRBJ2-7; D is uncertain. V was clipped by 2 bases and J by 7 bases, with 11 bases between them. Germline lookup yields CDR1 KGHDR and CDR2 SFDVKD. The length of the CDR3 is 13 residues. The CDR3 bases are TGTGCCACCAGTGATTGGATCTTGGGGGAGCAGTACTTC. Residues: CATSDWILGEQYF.

The V call is TRBV7-6, the J call TRBJ1-6; D call uncertain. The V gene's germline CDR1 is SGHVS and CDR2 FNYEAQ. This CDR3 region has 16 residues. The V end lost 3 bases, the J end lost 0 bases, and 9 bases lay between the germline ends. The CDR3: CASSLRGSSYNSPLHF. The CDR3 region has the DNA TGTGCCAGCAGCTTGAGAGGGAGCTCCTATAATTCACCCCTCCACTTT.

This clonotype was seen ten or more times. The genes are TRBV20-1 and TRBJ2-7, with 10 positions matching TRBD2. Trimming cost V 4 bases and J 5 bases; bases outside gene matches: 5. The germline CDR1 and CDR2 sequences are DFQATT and SNEGSKA (reference sequence). The CDR3 length is 13 residues. This CDR3 reads CSATSGRINEQYF. CDR3 coding DNA: TGCAGTGCTACTAGCGGGAGAATTAACGAGCAGTACTTC.

The genes are TRBV20-1 and TRBJ2-7; no reliable D call. The CDR3 has 11 amino acids. V was shortened by 4 bases and J by 6 bases, with 10 bases between the two germline ends. Germline CDR1 reads DFQATT; CDR2 reads SNEGSKA (reference sequence). The DNA of the CDR3 is TGCAGTGCTACCACCCCCCGCGAGCAGTACTTC. It specifies CSATTPREQYF.

The chain joins TRBV11-1 to TRBJ2-7, with 7 positions matching TRBD2. V was pared by 5 bases and J by 3 bases, with 10 bases of the junction left unmatched. This CDR3 region has 15 residues. The germline CDR1 and CDR2 sequences are SGHAT and FQDESV (reference sequence). In DNA, the CDR3 is TGTGCCAGCAGCCCCCCGGGGACTAATGACTACGAGCAGTACTTC. This sequence encodes CASSPPGTNDYEQYF.